This T cell receptor (beta chain) is drawn from a study of T cells in localized non-small cell lung cancer. The CDR3 is 15 residues long. Per germline, CDR1 MNHNS and CDR2 SASEGT. Trimming took off 1 base at V and 2 bases at J, with 10 bases between the two ends. Sample share makes this clone large. Sequencing used immunoSEQ multiplex PCR; TCRdb keeps in-frame clones, though not all of them. The table lists just under 2,000 clones, 36% of them singletons. The sample was lung tumor tissue, taken before any cancer treatment. This TCR came from a male donor at least 60 years old with stage II lung adenocarcinoma. The chain carries TRBV6-1 and TRBJ2-3; no definite D call. CDR3 in amino acids: CASSEVQSYTDTQYF. CDR3 DNA sequence: TGTGCCAGCAGTGAAGTGCAGAGTTACACAGATACGCAGTATTTT.